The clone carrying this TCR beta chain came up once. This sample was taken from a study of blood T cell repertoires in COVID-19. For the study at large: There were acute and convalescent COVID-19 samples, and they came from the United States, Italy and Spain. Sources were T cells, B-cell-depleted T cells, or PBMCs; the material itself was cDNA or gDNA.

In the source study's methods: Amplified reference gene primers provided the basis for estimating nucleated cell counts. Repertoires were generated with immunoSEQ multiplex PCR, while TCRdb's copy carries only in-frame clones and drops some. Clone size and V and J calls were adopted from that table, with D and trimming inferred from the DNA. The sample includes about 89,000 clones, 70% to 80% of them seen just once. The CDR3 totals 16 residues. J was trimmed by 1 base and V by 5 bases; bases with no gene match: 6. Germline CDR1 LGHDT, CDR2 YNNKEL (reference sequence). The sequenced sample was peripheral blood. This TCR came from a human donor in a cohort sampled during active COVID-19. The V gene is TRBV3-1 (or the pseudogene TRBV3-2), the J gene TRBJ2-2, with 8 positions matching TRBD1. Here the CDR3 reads CASSERQGLNTGELFF. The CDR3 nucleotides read TGTGCCAGCAGCGAAAGACAGGGGTTGAACACCGGGGAGCTGTTTTTT.